The next 16 T cell receptor beta chains were all read from a single sample in a study of blood T cell repertoires in COVID-19 (TCRdb year 2020). The library was made by the immunoSEQ multiplex PCR assay. The immuneACCESS repertoire file appears here via TCRdb, limited to in-frame rearrangements. These files lack a portion of the clones; in checked studies, under half of the deficit traces to unresolved V genes, and the cause of the others is not known. In all, the sample holds around 250,000 clones, and approximately 88% of those were seen once. Of the sample, about 0.7% falls within the top ten clones. The material sequenced was peripheral blood. These receptors all come from a human donor in a cohort sampled during active COVID-19.

The rearrangement links TRBV3-1 (or the pseudogene TRBV3-2) to TRBJ2-7; no firm D call. CDR3 length: 13 residues. V was clipped by 4 bases and J by 7 bases, with 14 bases between them. Looked up from germline, CDR1 is LGHDT and CDR2 is YNNKEL (reference sequence). The CDR3 coding sequence is TGTGCCAGCAGCCCCGATACCCTACGGGAGCAGTACTTC. It specifies CASSPDTLREQYF.

The chain links TRBV20-1 to TRBJ2-7; perhaps TRBD2 as D (6 bases). The germline V and J ends were trimmed by 3 bases and 3 bases, with 18 bases remaining between them. The germline V gene encodes CDR1 DFQATT and CDR2 SNEGSKA (reference sequence). The length of the CDR3 is 15 residues. The CDR3 coding sequence is TGCAGTGCTAGTGCACGGGACTCGCGTATCTACGAGCAGTACTTC. Its protein product is CSASARDSRIYEQYF.

V and J are TRBV19 and TRBJ1-4; weak D call: TRBD1 (6 bases). Germline-derived CDR1 and CDR2 are LNHDA and SQIVND (reference sequence). The CDR3 runs to 14 residues. V lost 7 bases to trimming and J lost 0 bases, with 9 bases between them. The CDR3 loop reads CASKAGATNEKLFF. The CDR3 region has the DNA TGTGCCAGTAAGGCAGGGGCAACTAATGAAAAACTGTTTTTT.

Written as DNA, the CDR3 is TGCAGCGTTGGATTAAGCGGGAGGGCCTTCAATGAGCAGTTCTTC. Translated: CSVGLSGRAFNEQFF. The rearrangement joins TRBV29-1 to TRBJ2-1; 10 bases agree with TRBD2. The ends lost 4 bases at V and 6 bases at J; junction bases unmatched: 9. Germline CDR1 reads SQVTM; CDR2 reads ANQGSEA. CDR3 size: 15 residues.

In its sample, this clone was seen once. CDR3 sequence reads: CASTSGTGDEQYF. CDR3 sequence (DNA): TGTGCCAGTACCTCCGGGACAGGGGACGAGCAGTACTTC. The gene calls are TRBV19 and TRBJ2-7; 10 positions agree with TRBD1. This CDR3 is built from 13 residues. CDR1 is LNHDA and CDR2 is SQIVND in the germline V gene (reference sequence). With 7 bases clipped from V and 5 bases from J, the junction kept 5 bases outside the gene matches.

J is TRBJ2-7 and V is TRBV13, with 10 nucleotides matching TRBD2. V shed 0 bases and J 4 bases; nucleotides not matched to a gene: 3. This CDR3 spans 15 amino acids. CDR1 and CDR2 from the germline V gene are PRHDT and FYEKMQ (reference sequence). CDR3 sequence reads: CASSLGPSGSYEQYF. Written as DNA, the CDR3 is TGTGCCAGCAGCTTAGGCCCTAGCGGGAGTTACGAGCAGTACTTC.

The chain links TRBV14 to TRBJ2-7; 9 nucleotides line up with TRBD1. Germline trimming cut 4 bases from V and 5 bases from J; bases unmatched to any gene: 6. The CDR3 consists of 14 residues. The germline V gene has CDR1 SGHDN and CDR2 FVKESK. As DNA, the CDR3 is TGTGCCAGCAGCCCGCGGGACAGGGTCCACGAGCAGTACTTC. It specifies CASSPRDRVHEQYF.

The CDR3 nucleotides are TGTGCCAGCAGTTTATATAGAAGCTCTGGAAACACCATATATTTT. It translates to CASSLYRSSGNTIYF. V is TRBV27 and J is TRBJ1-3; D remains ambiguous. Trimming stripped 1 base from V and 0 bases from J, with 7 bases between. Per the germline V gene, CDR1 is MNHEY and CDR2 is SMNVEV (reference sequence). The CDR3 totals 15 residues.

The genes are TRBV19 and TRBJ1-2; TRBD1 might be the D (6 bases). V lost 11 bases, J lost 4 bases, and 14 bases lay in between. From germline, CDR1 is LNHDA and CDR2 SQIVND (reference sequence). The CDR3 extends over 12 amino acids. CDR3 sequence reads: CAATGSSYGYTF. CDR3 DNA: TGTGCCGCCACAGGGTCCTCCTATGGCTACACCTTC.

The V call is TRBV27, the J call TRBJ2-7; TRBD1 aligns across 9 bases. Looked up from germline, CDR1 is MNHEY and CDR2 is SMNVEV (reference sequence). The CDR3 runs 15 residues. The ends lost 6 bases at V and 2 bases at J; junction bases unmatched: 8. The CDR3 DNA reads as TGTGCCAGCAGGGAGGTAGGGACAGGGCCCTACGAGCAGTACTTC. Its protein is CASREVGTGPYEQYF.

A few counts support this clone. V and J are TRBV6-2 or TRBV6-3 and TRBJ2-2; 10 bases map to TRBD2. The CDR3 extends over 17 amino acids. Germline CDR1 is MNHEY and CDR2 is SVGEGT. Germline trimming cut 4 bases from V and 2 bases from J; bases unmatched to any gene: 7. The CDR3, as DNA: TGTGCCAGCAGTTCTCTCTCACTAGCGGGAAACACCGGGGAGCTGTTTTTT. This sequence encodes CASSSLSLAGNTGELFF.

The chain links TRBV12-3 or TRBV12-4 to TRBJ2-7, with TRBD1 matching over 7 bases. This CDR3 has 13 amino acids. Trimming took 5 bases from V and 7 from J; bases not matched to a gene: 8. The CDR3 DNA sequence: TGTGCCAGCAGTCCTCAGACAGGGTTGGAGCAGTACTTC. This gives the protein CASSPQTGLEQYF.

CDR3 bases: TGCGCCAGCAGCCACGGGACAGAGGCCTACGAGCAGTACTTC. Protein sequence: CASSHGTEAYEQYF. The J gene is TRBJ2-7, the V gene TRBV4-1, with TRBD1 identical over 7 bases. There are 14 residues in the CDR3. The V gene end was trimmed by 3 bases and the J gene end by 2 bases; junction bases not matched to a gene: 4. The germline V gene encodes CDR1 MGHRA and CDR2 YSYEKL.

The rearrangement joins TRBV7-8 to TRBJ1-3, with TRBD1 as a possible D gene (5 bases). V dropped 5 bases and J dropped 2 bases, with 10 bases sitting between them. Germline V gene data show CDR1 as SGHVS and CDR2 as FQNEAQ. The CDR3 runs to 14 residues. The CDR3 bases are TGTGCCAGCAGCCGCAGGGTTACTGGAAACACCATATATTTT. Its translation is CASSRRVTGNTIYF. The full variable domain, completed using reference TRBV7-8 and TRBJ1-3, is GAGVSQSPRYKVAKRGQDVALRCDPISGHVSLFWYQQALGQGPEFLTYFQNEAQLDKSGLPSDRFFAERPEGSVSTLKIQRTQQEDSAVYLCASSRRVTGNTIYFGEGSWLTVV.

As regards this clone: This CDR3 is also generated by other DNA sequences in the sample. The V gene is TRBV6-2 or TRBV6-3, the J gene TRBJ2-3; 8 bases fit TRBD1. With 2 bases clipped from V and 0 bases from J, the junction kept 1 base outside the gene matches. Germline V gives CDR1 MNHEY, CDR2 SVGEGT. This CDR3 has 15 residues. The CDR3 DNA reads as TGTGCCAGCAGTTACGGGACAGGCAGCACAGATACGCAGTATTTT. It encodes CASSYGTGSTDTQYF.

The rearrangement links TRBV29-1 to TRBJ1-4; 7 bases map to TRBD1. This CDR3 spans 13 amino acids. J was trimmed by 4 bases and V by 8 bases; bases with no gene match: 7. Germline loops: CDR1 SQVTM, CDR2 ANQGSEA. The CDR3 bases are TGCAGCATCCGGAGACAGGGTAATGAAAAACTGTTTTTT. Translating it yields CSIRRQGNEKLFF.